The clone carrying this T cell receptor (beta chain) has more than one count but fewer than ten. What it binds is not known. The data were obtained in a study of T-cell reconstitution after alpha-beta-depleted transplantation in children. Whole-study findings and limits: The main origin of T-cell counts and diversity one year after transplant was newly produced T cells. Alpha-beta T cells about two months after transplant reportedly derived from several hundred expanded graft clones.

Unique molecular identifiers were incorporated during preparation of the TCRbeta library. TCRdb redid the calling of the PCR reads with MiXCR, one entry per CDR3 protein. The table has about 600,000 distinct CDR3 sequences, approximately 22% seen once. Germline V gene data show CDR1 as DFQATT and CDR2 as SNEGSKA (reference sequence). V lost 1 base to trimming and J lost 4 bases, with 14 bases between them. The CDR3 has 14 residues. The sequences come from PBMCs, mostly from graft donor cells, collected 360 days after TCRalphabeta/CD19-depleted stem cell transplant. The chain uses TRBV20-1 and TRBJ2-7; possibly TRBD1 or TRBD2 for D (5 bases each). The TCR sequence derives from a boy under two years old who had a stem cell transplant for acute myeloid leukemia, so the T cells may come from the graft donor. CDR3 sequence reads: CSARAPGTVYEQYF. The CDR3 nucleotides read TGCAGTGCTAGAGCCCCCGGGACCGTTTACGAGCAGTACTTC.